This TCR beta chain was identified during a study of T cells in women clearing cervical HPV infection (dated by TCRdb to the late 2010s). A note on the overall study: The cases were 20 to 25 women with histologically confirmed HPV16-related CIN3 or worse, and 2 of those women had invasive cancers. Since only a few of the women had HLA typing available, the possibility that HLA type was acting as a confounder could not be ruled out. The parent cohort enrolled 9,800 or so women aged 18 or older in Guanacaste, Costa Rica, during about 1992 to 1994 and followed them for about 7 years. Cases were matched to controls by age within five years and by the year the sample was collected. Nested within Costa Rica's Guanacaste HPV Natural History Study, an exploratory proof-of-principle case-control study compared TCR repertoires across cervical HPV16 outcomes. Controls were 25 to 30 women whose single incident HPV16 infection cleared within 12 months without precancer or cancer developing. Blood from cases was drawn at the visit where the lesion was first identified, while blood from controls was drawn once the infection was no longer detected. Five blinded duplicates per group were added as quality controls, giving some 60 samples: 50 participants and 10 replicates. Among cases, blood sampling came a median of about 150 days after lesion detection, with an interquartile range of about 80 to 230 days. A median age of approximately 32 years was observed in cases versus 38 to 45 in controls, and no significant differences in baseline characteristics were found. Overall results and qualifications from the work: Lower TRBV6-7 relative abundance was observed in cases than in controls (roughly 0.12% versus 0.15%; Bonferroni P = 0.0008). Cases were distinguished from controls with an estimated AUC of roughly 0.79 by random forest classifiers combining richness and V gene abundances. CIN3+ cases had significantly higher TCR repertoire richness than controls across sequencing depths, but evenness did not differ between the groups. T-cell numbers per sample were unknown, so richness differences could reflect varying T-cell content rather than repertoire biology. The cross-sectional design could not show whether associations preceded infection or resulted from it; effector/memory subsets and HPV-specific T cells were not isolated.

Every participant had a single incident cervical HPV16 infection, and prevalent HPV16 infections were excluded. Cervical HPV DNA was detected by MY09/MY11 PCR, and genotyping was performed by dot-blot hybridization. Around 14 mL of heparinized blood was centrifuged, after which the buffy coat was aliquoted, frozen at -30 degrees C, and then stored at -80 degrees C. Genomic DNA was extracted from buffy coat specimens using QIAGEN kits. The V end gives up 3 bases and the J end 1 base, leaving 3 bases in the junction not matched to a gene. CDR1 and CDR2 were assigned from the germline V gene (reference sequence) as DFQATT and SNEGSKA. The CDR3 sequence holds 14 residues, the cysteine and phenylalanine included. Sequencing covers 33 bases of the CDR3, shown here with the frame starting at base 1. About this clone: The target of this receptor is not known. Sequencing ends 3 residues short of the CDR3 end; the germline J gene provides the rest.

TCR beta CDR3 regions were amplified by multiplex PCR from an average of around 1,200 ng genomic DNA per sample using the immunoSEQ assay. The assay corrected primer bias using a complete synthetic TCR repertoire to establish an amplification baseline. The amplicons were sequenced using the Illumina platform. In the original analysis: Sequences were error-corrected by clustering with frequency ratios and a modified nearest-neighbor algorithm and were then analyzed in the immunoSEQ Analyzer with IMGT gene definitions. At each rarefaction depth, TCR richness and evenness were averaged over 20 rarefaction repeats, and samples with fewer sequences than the depth were excluded. Wilcoxon rank sum tests with FDR correction were used to compare V, D and J gene relative abundances between the groups. In the blinded duplicates, the intraclass correlation was around 96% for TCR richness and averaged about 80% across 65 to 85 gene segments. As stored in TCRdb, this immuneACCESS dataset retains in-frame rearrangements with V and J assigned. A fraction of the clones does not appear; measured against another copy, unresolved V genes explain less than half of the discrepancy, and the remainder lacks a known reason. V and J calls and clone size are those listed in that table; D and trimming were worked out from the DNA. This sample's listing comprises over 20,000 clones. The ten largest clones represent 3.5% to 4% of the sample.

The clonotype originates from a woman between 18 and 70 years old with a cervical HPV16 infection that either progressed to CIN3+ or cleared (not recorded which). Sequenced material: blood buffy coat. In this chain, TRBV20-1 is recombined with TRBJ2-3; 8 bases in the middle match TRBD1. The CDR3: CSARTGVGTDTQYF. The sequenced CDR3 bases are TGCAGTGCTAGGACAGGGGTGGGCACAGATACG.